These 12 T cell receptor beta chains were all obtained from the same sample, sequenced in a study of identical twins. TCRdb recomputed calls from the 5' RACE reads with MiXCR, one row per CDR3 protein. The table includes around 340,000 distinct CDR3 sequences, around 9.7% detected once. The specimen was naive T cells sorted from blood. These receptors were obtained from a woman in her forties or fifties in good health.

Ten or more counts support this clonotype. The J gene is TRBJ2-2, the V gene TRBV3-1, with D perhaps TRBD2 (5 bases). The CDR3 contains 17 residues. V was cut by 1 base and J by 5 bases, with 17 bases left in between. Germline V gene sequence: CDR1 LGHDT, CDR2 YNNKEL (reference sequence). CDR3 coding DNA: TGTGCCAGCAGCCAAGTCAAGACTAATCTCTGGACCGGGGAGCTGTTTTTT. This sequence encodes CASSQVKTNLWTGELFF.

This clonotype turned up a few times. The rearrangement uses TRBV2 and TRBJ2-5; D may be TRBD2 (5 bases). Germline V gene lookup returns CDR1 SNHLY and CDR2 FYNNEI. This CDR3 has 14 residues. Trimming removed 9 bases at V and 2 bases at J, with 16 bases between. The DNA of the CDR3 is TGTGCCAGTCAGGACTCTCGAGGGCAAGAGACCCAGTACTTC. Translating it yields CASQDSRGQETQYF.

This clonotype was detected many times. This chain links TRBV20-1 with TRBJ2-2; 7 nucleotides match TRBD2. This CDR3 comprises 14 residues. Per germline, CDR1 DFQATT and CDR2 SNEGSKA (reference sequence). This CDR3 is CGSSGKSGTGELFF. CDR3 DNA sequence: TGCGGTTCGAGCGGGAAATCTGGGACCGGGGAGCTGTTTTTT.

Ten or more counts support this clonotype. The rearrangement links TRBV10-3 to TRBJ2-7; D gene uncertain. Germline CDR1 is ENHRY and CDR2 is SYGVKD. This CDR3 contains 12 residues. V was pared by 3 bases and J by 2 bases, with 5 bases between. The CDR3 sequence is CAISEEAYEQYF. The CDR3, as DNA: TGTGCCATCAGTGAAGAAGCCTACGAGCAGTACTTC.

The chain joins TRBV6-6 to TRBJ2-5; possibly TRBD1 for D (5 bases). The CDR3 is made up of 15 amino acids. The V and J ends lost 0 bases and 4 bases respectively, with 12 bases between them. Looked up from germline, CDR1 is MNHNY and CDR2 is SVGAGI (reference sequence). This chain's CDR3 is CASSYSLGVGETQYF. The DNA for the CDR3 is TGTGCCAGCAGTTACTCATTAGGGGTTGGAGAGACCCAGTACTTC.

This clonotype has more than one count but fewer than ten. V usage is TRBV12-3 or TRBV12-4 and J usage is TRBJ2-6; 8 bases line up with TRBD2. V was clipped by 3 bases and J by 4 bases; unmatched bases: 8. The CDR3 consists of 17 residues. This CDR3 reads CASSLPAGALGANVLTF. CDR3 in DNA: TGTGCCAGCAGTTTGCCAGCGGGAGCCCTGGGGGCCAACGTCCTGACTTTC.

This clonotype was seen ten or more times. The chain uses TRBV20-1 and TRBJ2-7; weak D call: TRBD1 (5 bases). The germline CDR1 and CDR2 sequences are DFQATT and SNEGSKA (reference sequence). The V gene lost 3 bases and the J gene lost 0 bases, with 15 bases spanning the gap. This CDR3 region has 15 residues. The DNA for the CDR3 is TGCAGTGCTAGTCCTACAGGAAGGGTCTCCTACGAGCAGTACTTC. Protein sequence: CSASPTGRVSYEQYF.

A few counts support this clonotype. CDR3 in amino acids: CSARTGPAKNIQYF. Written as DNA, the CDR3 is TGCAGTGCGAGGACAGGGCCGGCCAAAAACATTCAGTACTTC. The chain has TRBV20-1 and TRBJ2-4; 8 nucleotides align to TRBD1. The trim removed 6 bases at V and 1 base at J, leaving 5 bases unmatched. The CDR3 is 14 residues long. The germline V gene encodes CDR1 DFQATT and CDR2 SNEGSKA (reference sequence).

The V gene is TRBV4-1, the J gene TRBJ2-7, with 8 nucleotides matching TRBD1. V was clipped by 4 bases and J by 2 bases; unmatched bases: 4. This CDR3 region has 14 residues. Germline V lookup: CDR1 MGHRA, CDR2 YSYEKL. The CDR3 sequence is CASSPVQGAYEQYF. In DNA form, the CDR3 reads TGCGCCAGCAGCCCGGTACAGGGGGCCTACGAGCAGTACTTC.

This clonotype has more than one count but fewer than ten. The rearrangement uses TRBV30 and TRBJ1-2; no reliable D call. The V and J ends lost 0 bases and 6 bases respectively, with 8 bases between them. The V gene's germline CDR1 is GTSNPN and CDR2 SVGIG (reference sequence). This CDR3 has 12 residues. CDR3 nucleotides: TGTGCCTGGAGTGTACAAAGGGATGGCTACACCTTC. Translated: CAWSVQRDGYTF.

Remarks on this clonotype: This may be a read error, as it is one base from a much larger clone. This chain links TRBV5-1 with TRBJ2-2, with 9 nucleotides matching TRBD1. The CDR3 covers 15 residues. Germline assignment: CDR1 SGHRS and CDR2 YFSETQ. DNA for the CDR3: TGCTCCAGCAGCTCCTGGACAGGGGACACCGGGGAGCTGTTTTTT. Residues: CSSSSWTGDTGELFF.

In this sample, this clonotype turned up a few times. The chain has TRBV5-6 and TRBJ2-7; 8 bases agree with TRBD2. V dropped 5 bases and J dropped 3; count of bases not matched to a gene: 10. CDR1 and CDR2 (germline): SGHDT, YYEEEE. This CDR3 contains 15 residues. The CDR3 loop is CASRDLMAGGYEQYF. CDR3 bases: TGTGCCAGCAGGGACTTGATGGCGGGAGGCTACGAGCAGTACTTC. Combining the CDR3 with reference TRBV5-6 and TRBJ2-7 gives the whole variable domain DAGVTQSPTHLIKTRGQQVTLRCSPKSGHDTVSWYQQALGQGPQFIFQYYEEEERQRGNFPDRFSGHQFPNYSSELNVNALLLGDSALYLCASRDLMAGGYEQYFGPGTRLTVT.